Listed here are 24 T cell receptor beta chains from one sample, sequenced in a study of CD8 T cells in Susac syndrome. Roughly 0.45 to 1 ug RNA was reverse transcribed with random hexamers. TCRdb re-analysed the immunoSEQ multiplex PCR reads in MiXCR, keeping a single row per CDR3 protein. The sample carries some 140,000 distinct CDR3 sequences, 85% to 95% recorded once. Sequenced sample: CD8+ T cells from PBMCs. The receptors here all came from a human donor with Susac syndrome.

This chain connects TRBV3-1 to TRBJ2-4, with a tentative D call TRBD2 (5 bases). The CDR3 is 17 amino acids. The germline V gene encodes CDR1 LGHDT and CDR2 YNNKEL (reference sequence). The V and J ends lost 2 bases and 0 bases respectively, with 14 bases between them. In DNA, the CDR3 is TGTGCCAGCAGCCAACCCAAGAGCGGTATAGCCAAAAACATTCAGTACTTC. The encoded protein is CASSQPKSGIAKNIQYF.

This clonotype appeared a single time. V usage is TRBV4-2 and J usage is TRBJ2-7; D remains unclear. Germline loops: CDR1 LGHNA, CDR2 YNFKEQ. The CDR3 has 11 amino acids. The ends were cut back, 6 bases at V and 4 bases at J, with 7 bases in the middle. CDR3 amino acids: CASSNDYEQYF. For the CDR3, the DNA is TGTGCCAGCAGTAATGATTACGAGCAGTACTTC.

The chain has TRBV9 and TRBJ1-4; 9 positions agree with TRBD1. Trimming took 4 bases from V and 8 from J; bases not matched to a gene: 12. The CDR3 length is 16 residues. Germline V CDR1 and CDR2: SGDLS, YYNGEE. The CDR3 DNA is TGTGCCAGCAGCCCCCGGCTGGACAGGGGCGACGAAAAACTGTTTTTT. Encoded protein: CASSPRLDRGDEKLFF.

CDR3 DNA: TGCAGCGTTGTCCCCGACAGTCTCCTCTATGGCTACACCTTC. Translating gives CSVVPDSLLYGYTF. The genes are TRBV29-1 and TRBJ1-2, with D maybe TRBD1 (5 bases). The CDR3 totals 14 residues. CDR1 is SQVTM and CDR2 is ANQGSEA in the germline V gene. The V end lost 4 bases, the J end lost 4 bases, and 16 bases lay between the germline ends.

The rearrangement joins TRBV29-1 to TRBJ1-1, with 9 nucleotides matching TRBD1. Germline V gene lookup returns CDR1 SQVTM and CDR2 ANQGSEA. Unmatched junction bases numbered 12, after V lost 3 bases and J lost 4 bases. This CDR3 has 16 amino acids. CDR3 nucleotide sequence: TGCAGCGTTGAGGGACAGGGTTTTGGCGGGGTCACTGAAGCTTTCTTT. Its translation is CSVEGQGFGGVTEAFF.

V is TRBV12-3 or TRBV12-4 and J is TRBJ1-2, with D unclear. This CDR3 contains 12 residues. Trimming shortened V by 3 bases and J by 14 bases, and 16 bases separated the two germline ends. The DNA for the CDR3 is TGTGCCAGCAGTTTTATAGGGAGGTCTAGGACCTTC. Translation: CASSFIGRSRTF.

This clonotype was seen a few times. The chain employs TRBV27 and TRBJ1-1; D is undetermined. The germline V gene has CDR1 MNHEY and CDR2 SMNVEV (reference sequence). The CDR3 has 13 residues. V dropped 2 bases and J dropped 4 bases, with 8 bases sitting between them. CDR3 in amino acids: CASSLGAGTEAFF. The CDR3 DNA is TGTGCCAGCAGTTTAGGAGCGGGCACTGAAGCTTTCTTT.

The CDR3 DNA reads TGCGCCAGCAGCCTACGGACGTCTTTTCCCGGGGAGCTGTTTTTT. The encoded protein is CASSLRTSFPGELFF. This sequence joins TRBV4-1 and TRBJ2-2; no clear D gene. Germline values: CDR1 MGHRA, CDR2 YSYEKL. The CDR3 totals 15 residues. Between the trimmed V and J ends, which lost 4 bases and 6 bases, there was a span of 15 bases.

CDR3 nucleotide sequence: TGTGCCAGCAGCCCCGGGACAGGTCTTGCCGGGGAGCTGTTTTTT. It translates to CASSPGTGLAGELFF. The chain joins TRBV5-6 to TRBJ2-2; 8 bases match TRBD1. This CDR3 has 15 amino acids. Germline V gives CDR1 SGHDT, CDR2 YYEEEE. Trimming cost V 4 bases and J 6 bases; bases outside gene matches: 8.

The chain has TRBV27 and TRBJ1-1; TRBD1 is a possible D gene (5 bases). V was shortened by 3 bases and J by 4 bases, with 12 bases between the two germline ends. Germline CDR1 MNHEY, CDR2 SMNVEV (reference sequence). CDR3 length: 14 residues. The CDR3 DNA follows: TGTGCCAGCAGTTTTATGCAGGGACCCACTGAAGCTTTCTTT. Translating it yields CASSFMQGPTEAFF.

In this sample, this clonotype turned up a few times. The CDR3: CASSLVGGSTDTQYF. For the CDR3, the DNA is TGTGCCAGCAGTTTGGTGGGCGGGAGCACAGATACGCAGTATTTT. The V and J genes are TRBV12-3 or TRBV12-4 and TRBJ2-3, with a weak D call TRBD2 (5 bases). The V gene lost 3 bases and the J gene lost 0 bases, with 10 bases spanning the gap. This CDR3 comprises 15 residues.

The chain recombines TRBV27 with TRBJ2-1; TRBD2 matches at 11 bases. The V segment lost 2 bases and the J segment 4 bases; nucleotides outside the gene matches: 1. Germline CDR1 and CDR2: MNHEY and SMNVEV (reference sequence). This CDR3 region has 15 residues. This CDR3 is CASSLTSGRYNEQFF. The CDR3 coding sequence is TGTGCCAGCAGTTTAACTAGCGGGAGATACAATGAGCAGTTCTTC.

The chain carries TRBV9 and TRBJ1-5; unclear D gene. Trimming took 4 bases from V and 5 from J, leaving 16 bases between them. The CDR3 has 15 amino acids. The V gene's germline CDR1 is SGDLS and CDR2 YYNGEE. The CDR3 protein is CASSTVGSPDQPQHF. As DNA, the CDR3 is TGTGCCAGCAGCACAGTCGGGAGCCCAGATCAGCCCCAGCATTTT.

V and J are TRBV7-9 and TRBJ1-5, with D unclear. Germline CDR1 SEHNR, CDR2 FQNEAQ (reference sequence). The CDR3 runs 14 residues. Trimming shortened V by 5 bases and J by 1 base, and 9 bases separated the two germline ends. This CDR3 reads CASSQGLSNQPQHF. The CDR3 DNA is TGTGCCAGCAGCCAAGGACTGAGCAATCAGCCCCAGCATTTT.

This chain links TRBV30 with TRBJ2-3; 7 bases agree with TRBD2. CDR3 size: 16 residues. CDR1 and CDR2 (germline): GTSNPN, SVGIG (reference sequence). V lost 4 bases, J lost 1 base, and 11 bases stayed unmatched. This chain's CDR3 is CAWTTGTTQGTDTQYF. CDR3 DNA sequence: TGTGCCTGGACCACCGGGACTACGCAGGGCACAGATACGCAGTATTTT.

The CDR3 bases are TGTGCCAGTAGTATTGGGTCTGGCGGGAGAGGTTACAATGAGCAGTTCTTC. Its protein product is CASSIGSGGRGYNEQFF. The rearrangement uses TRBV19 and TRBJ2-1, with 7 bases that match TRBD2. The CDR3 is made up of 17 amino acids. J lost 4 bases, V lost 3 bases, and 12 bases had no gene match. Germline CDR1 and CDR2: LNHDA and SQIVND (reference sequence).

The chain carries TRBV29-1 and TRBJ2-3, with D possibly matching TRBD1 (5 bases). Trimming stripped 4 bases from V and 0 bases from J, with 11 bases between. Germline CDR1 SQVTM, CDR2 ANQGSEA. CDR3 length: 14 residues. CDR3 DNA sequence: TGCAGCGTTGCAGGGCAACTCAGCACAGATACGCAGTATTTT. This translates into CSVAGQLSTDTQYF.

The J gene is TRBJ2-3, the V gene TRBV6-5, with unresolved D. The CDR3 contains 14 residues. V was pared by 0 bases and J by 4 bases, with 8 bases between. CDR1 and CDR2 (germline): MNHEY, SVGAGI. The CDR3 is CASSYSADPDTQYF. The DNA for the CDR3 is TGTGCCAGCAGTTACTCGGCGGATCCAGATACGCAGTATTTT.

The chain couples TRBV7-9 to TRBJ2-1; TRBD2 agrees at 11 bases. This CDR3 spans 16 amino acids. With 4 bases clipped from V and 6 bases from J, the junction kept 8 bases outside the gene matches. The germline V gene encodes CDR1 SEHNR and CDR2 FQNEAQ (reference sequence). CDR3 bases: TGTGCCAGCAGCTCCCCCACTAGCGGGAGTTTCAATGAGCAGTTCTTC. Amino acids: CASSSPTSGSFNEQFF.

The chain employs TRBV12-3 or TRBV12-4 and TRBJ1-1; tentative D call: TRBD1 (5 bases). The length of the CDR3 is 14 residues. V shed 5 bases and J shed 4 bases, with 14 bases lying between them. This CDR3 is CASSPSGHSTEAFF. The CDR3 DNA follows: TGTGCCAGCAGTCCCTCGGGGCACAGCACTGAAGCTTTCTTT.

This chain connects TRBV29-1 to TRBJ1-1; tentative D call: TRBD1 (5 bases). From germline, CDR1 is SQVTM and CDR2 ANQGSEA. Trimming removed 7 bases at V and 11 bases at J, with 11 bases between. The CDR3 length is 9 residues. The CDR3 reads CSGSEGAFF. In nucleotides, the CDR3 is TGCAGCGGGTCGGAGGGGGCTTTCTTT.

The chain employs TRBV28 and TRBJ2-7; the D gene is possibly TRBD1 (5 bases). Germline-derived CDR1 and CDR2 are MDHEN and SYDVKM. This CDR3 spans 13 amino acids. Trimming stripped 7 bases from V and 6 bases from J, with 16 bases between. Here the CDR3 reads CASNNHNQGEQYF. The CDR3 DNA reads as TGTGCCAGCAACAACCATAACCAGGGCGAGCAGTACTTC.

The genes are TRBV6-5 and TRBJ1-1, with TRBD1 as a possible D gene (5 bases). Trimming left V 0 bases short and J 1 base short, with 9 bases between. The CDR3 extends over 15 amino acids. Germline loops: CDR1 MNHEY, CDR2 SVGAGI. The CDR3 nucleotides are TGTGCCAGCAGTTACTCCCTTACAGGGAACACTGAAGCTTTCTTT. This sequence encodes CASSYSLTGNTEAFF.

This rearrangement joins TRBV24-1 to TRBJ2-1; D may match TRBD1 or TRBD2 (5 bases each). CDR1 is KGHDR and CDR2 is SFDVKD in the germline V gene. The V end lost 4 bases, the J end lost 4 bases, and 13 bases lay between the germline ends. The CDR3 sequence is 15 residues long. CDR3 DNA sequence: TGTGCCACCAGTGAAGGGGCAGGGAGTTACAATGAGCAGTTCTTC. Protein product: CATSEGAGSYNEQFF.